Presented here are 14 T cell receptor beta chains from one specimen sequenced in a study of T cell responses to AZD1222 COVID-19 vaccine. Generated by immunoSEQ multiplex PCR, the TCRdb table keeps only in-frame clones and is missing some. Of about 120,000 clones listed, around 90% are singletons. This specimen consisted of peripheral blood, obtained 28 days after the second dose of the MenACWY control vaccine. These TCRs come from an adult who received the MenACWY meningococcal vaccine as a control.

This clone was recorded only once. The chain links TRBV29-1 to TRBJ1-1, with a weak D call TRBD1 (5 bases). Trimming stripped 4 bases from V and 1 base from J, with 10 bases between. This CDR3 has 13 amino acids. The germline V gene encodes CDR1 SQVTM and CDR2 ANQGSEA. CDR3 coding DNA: TGCAGCGTTGTCTGGGGGTCGAACACTGAAGCTTTCTTT. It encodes CSVVWGSNTEAFF.

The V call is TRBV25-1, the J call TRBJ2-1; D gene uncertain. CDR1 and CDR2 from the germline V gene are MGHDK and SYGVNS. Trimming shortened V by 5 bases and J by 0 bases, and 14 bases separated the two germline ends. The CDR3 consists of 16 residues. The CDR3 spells CASSPLPGRSYNEQFF. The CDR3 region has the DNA TGTGCCAGCAGTCCCCTCCCCGGCCGCTCCTACAATGAGCAGTTCTTC.

DNA of the CDR3: TGCGCCAGCAGCCAAACGGAAGGACAGCACACTGAAGCTTTCTTT. Translation gives CASSQTEGQHTEAFF. V usage is TRBV4-1 and J usage is TRBJ1-1, with a weak D call TRBD1 (6 bases). Trimming took 2 bases from V and 3 from J, leaving 13 bases between them. CDR1 and CDR2 (germline): MGHRA, YSYEKL. This CDR3 region has 15 residues.

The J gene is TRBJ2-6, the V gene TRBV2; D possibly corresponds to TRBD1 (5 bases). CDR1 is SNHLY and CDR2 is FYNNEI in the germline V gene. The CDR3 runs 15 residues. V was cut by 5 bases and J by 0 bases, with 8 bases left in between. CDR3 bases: TGTGCCAGCAGTCCGACAGTCTCTGGGGCCAACGTCCTGACTTTC. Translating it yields CASSPTVSGANVLTF.

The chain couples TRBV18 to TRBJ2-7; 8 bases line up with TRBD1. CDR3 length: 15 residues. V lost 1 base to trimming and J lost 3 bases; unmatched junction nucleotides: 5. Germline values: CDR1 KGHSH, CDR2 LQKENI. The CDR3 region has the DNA TGTGCCAGCTCACCACGATCGACAGGGGTCTACGAGCAGTACGTC. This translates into CASSPRSTGVYEQYV.

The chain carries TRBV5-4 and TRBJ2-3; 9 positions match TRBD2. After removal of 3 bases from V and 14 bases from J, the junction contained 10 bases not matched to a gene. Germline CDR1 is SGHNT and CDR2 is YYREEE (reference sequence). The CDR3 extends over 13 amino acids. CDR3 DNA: TGTGCCAGCAGCTCAGAAAGCGGGAGGCCCGGGTATTTT. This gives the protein CASSSESGRPGYF.

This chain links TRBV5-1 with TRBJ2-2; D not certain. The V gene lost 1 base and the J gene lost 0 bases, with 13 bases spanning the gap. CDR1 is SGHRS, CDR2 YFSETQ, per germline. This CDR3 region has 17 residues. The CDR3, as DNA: TGCGCCAGCAGCTTGCAGAAGACGGACCCGAACACCGGGGAGCTGTTTTTT. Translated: CASSLQKTDPNTGELFF.

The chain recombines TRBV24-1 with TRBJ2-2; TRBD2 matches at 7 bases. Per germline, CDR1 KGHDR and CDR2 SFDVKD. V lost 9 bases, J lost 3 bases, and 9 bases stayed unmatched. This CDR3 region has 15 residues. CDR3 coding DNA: TGTGCCACCTCAGGACTAGGGGATTACACCGGGGAGCTGTTTTTT. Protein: CATSGLGDYTGELFF.

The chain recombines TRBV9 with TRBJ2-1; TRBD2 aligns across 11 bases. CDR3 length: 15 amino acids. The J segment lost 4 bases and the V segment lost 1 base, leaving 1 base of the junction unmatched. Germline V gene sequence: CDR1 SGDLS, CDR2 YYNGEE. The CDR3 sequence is CASSVLAGGYNEQFF. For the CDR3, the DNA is TGTGCCAGCAGCGTACTAGCGGGGGGTTACAATGAGCAGTTCTTC.

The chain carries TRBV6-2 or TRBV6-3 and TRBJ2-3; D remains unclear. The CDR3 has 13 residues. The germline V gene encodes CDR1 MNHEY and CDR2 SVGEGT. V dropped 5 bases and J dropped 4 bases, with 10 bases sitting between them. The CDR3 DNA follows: TGTGCCAGCAGTCGTATTGAGGCAGATACGCAGTATTTT. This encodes CASSRIEADTQYF.

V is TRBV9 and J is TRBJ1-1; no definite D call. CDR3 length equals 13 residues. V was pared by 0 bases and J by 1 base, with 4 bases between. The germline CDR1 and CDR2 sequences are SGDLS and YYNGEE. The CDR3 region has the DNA TGTGCCAGCAGCGTAGGACCGAACACTGAAGCTTTCTTT. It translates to CASSVGPNTEAFF.

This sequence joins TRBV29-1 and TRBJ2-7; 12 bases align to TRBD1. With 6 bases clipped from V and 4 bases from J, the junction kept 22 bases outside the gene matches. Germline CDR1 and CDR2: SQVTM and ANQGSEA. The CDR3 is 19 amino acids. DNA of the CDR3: TGCAGCGTCCCTGGAGTCGGGACAGGGGGCGAAATCCTACCTTACGAGCAGTACGTC. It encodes CSVPGVGTGGEILPYEQYV.

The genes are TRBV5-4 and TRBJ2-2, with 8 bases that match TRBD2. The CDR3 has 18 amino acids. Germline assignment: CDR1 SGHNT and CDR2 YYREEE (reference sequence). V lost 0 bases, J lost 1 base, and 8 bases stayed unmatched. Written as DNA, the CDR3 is TGTGCCAGCAGCTTGGCGCCTGAGACTAGCGAGAACACCGGGGAGCTGTTTTTT. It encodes CASSLAPETSENTGELFF.

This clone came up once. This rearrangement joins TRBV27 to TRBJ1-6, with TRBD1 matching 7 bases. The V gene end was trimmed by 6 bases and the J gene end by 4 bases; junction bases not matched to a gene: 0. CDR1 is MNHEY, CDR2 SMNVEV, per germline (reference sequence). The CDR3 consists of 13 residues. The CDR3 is CASRGQYNSPLHF. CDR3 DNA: TGTGCCAGCAGGGGACAGTATAATTCACCCCTCCACTTT.